The rows below give T cell receptor beta chains drawn from one sample of a study of OX40 agonist ivuxolimab in advanced cancers. Measured with immunoSEQ multiplex PCR; TCRdb has only the in-frame clones, and not every one. The table includes tens of thousands of clones, 91% detected once. The source material was CD4+ or CD8+ T cells sorted from blood, sampled in a trial of the OX40 agonist ivuxolimab. The receptors derive from an adult with an advanced solid tumor such as melanoma, head and neck, liver or kidney cancer. Both conserved end residues are part of each CDR3. D genes are given only for firm matches. Not all rows give a size; the values are once, few, many and, for expanded clones, a class.

>TRBJ2-7|TRBD1|TRBV7-6|.
TGTGCCAGCAGCCGGACAGGGGGTAGTGACGAGCAGTACTTC
CASSRTGGSDEQYF
>TRBJ2-2|TRBD2|TRBV7-9|.
TGTGCCAGCAGCTTAGCGGGACTAGCGGGCCTCCGAGGGGAGCTGTTTTTT
CASSLAGLAGLRGELFF
>TRBJ2-2|.|TRBV7-9|.
TGTGCCAGCGACCAAGTCCGGGAGGGGGCAACCACCGGGGAGCTGTTTTTT
CASDQVREGATTGELFF
>TRBJ2-3|TRBD2|TRBV27|.
TGTGCCAGCAGTCCATCTAGCGGGGGGGCCCCAGATACGCAGTATTTT
CASSPSSGGAPDTQYF
>TRBJ2-7|.|TRBV6-5|.
TGTGCCAGCAGTTACCCTGGCCAGGGGGGCTACGAGCAGTACTTC
CASSYPGQGGYEQYF
>TRBJ1-2|.|TRBV14|.
TGTGCCAGCAGCCAAGATACGAGGGGTGGCTACACCTTC
CASSQDTRGGYTF
>TRBJ2-2|.|TRBV4-2|.
TGTGCCAGCAGCCAAGAAGGATCCAGCGCCACCGGGGAGCTGTTTTTT
CASSQEGSSATGELFF
>TRBJ1-3|.|TRBV7-9|.
TGTGCCAGCAGGACGGGCTGGAACACCATATATTTT
CASRTGWNTIYF
>TRBJ2-1|TRBD2|TRBV5-4|once
TGTGCCAGCAGCCTACTAGCGGGAGGGCCAAGTGAGCAGTTCTTC
CASSLLAGGPSEQFF
>TRBJ2-5|.|TRBV7-8|.
TGTGCCAGCGGGGGGCTAATACAAGAGACCCAGTACTTC
CASGGLIQETQYF
>TRBJ1-6|.|TRBV29-1|.
TGCAGCGTTCTTCTCGGGGGCGGTAATTCACCCCTCCACTTT
CSVLLGGGNSPLHF
>TRBJ1-4|.|TRBV5-1|once
TGCGCCAGCAGCTTCATCATCGGAGGGGTCGATGAAAAACTGTTTTTT
CASSFIIGGVDEKLFF
>TRBJ2-1|TRBD1|TRBV4-3|.
TGCGCCAGCAGCGAACTACAGGGGAATGAGCAGTTCTTC
CASSELQGNEQFF
>TRBJ2-5|.|TRBV6-5|few
TGTGCCAGCAGTGGCCCGGAGGGGACCCAGTACTTC
CASSGPEGTQYF
>TRBJ2-2|.|TRBV7-3|.
TGTGCCAGCAGCCTAGCACAGCAAATGTATGCCGGGGAGCTGTTTTTT
CASSLAQQMYAGELFF
>TRBJ2-5|.|TRBV6-5|.
TGTGCCAGCAGTTACGAGGGAGAGACCCAGTACTTC
CASSYEGETQYF
>TRBJ2-5|TRBD2|TRBV27|.
TGTGCCAGCAGTTCGAGCGGGGTGCTAGAGACCCAGTACTTC
CASSSSGVLETQYF
>TRBJ1-6|.|TRBV10-2|.
TGCGCCAGCAGCCTATTAGGGGACTCCAATTCACCCCTCCACTTT
CASSLLGDSNSPLHF
>TRBJ2-7|TRBD2|TRBV28|.
TGTGCCAGCAGAAACATAGCGGGACTCTCCTCCTACGAGCAGTACTTC
CASRNIAGLSSYEQYF
>TRBJ2-1|.|TRBV27|.
TGTGCCAGCAGGCGGCGCCCCACCATCTACAATGAGCAGTTCTTC
CASRRRPTIYNEQFF
>TRBJ2-3|.|TRBV7-6|.
TGTGCCAGCAGTATTCCCCGAAACGGGCCGCGGAAAGAGGATACGCAGTATTTT
CASSIPRNGPRKEDTQYF
>TRBJ2-1|.|TRBV4-3|.
TGCGCCAGCAGCCAAGATCAGGTGAACAATGAGCAGTTCTTC
CASSQDQVNNEQFF
>TRBJ1-1|.|TRBV13|.
TGTGCCAGCAACGCGGGCGGCACTGAAGCTTTCTTT
CASNAGGTEAFF
>TRBJ2-7|TRBD2|TRBV7-9|.
TGTGCCAGCAGCTTAGTCCCTAGCGGGAGGGCCGACGAGCAGTACTTC
CASSLVPSGRADEQYF
>TRBJ1-1|.|TRBV4-1|once
TGCGCCAGCAGCCTGAAAGACGCACAGGGAACTGAAGCTTTCTTT
CASSLKDAQGTEAFF
>TRBJ2-1|.|TRBV27|few
TGTGCCAGCAGTTCCGCCCCGACAGTCAATGAGCAGTTCTTC
CASSSAPTVNEQFF
>TRBJ2-7|.|TRBV27|once
TGTGCCAGCAGTCCTTACCCCAAGACAGTATACTACGAGCAGTACTTC
CASSPYPKTVYYEQYF
>TRBJ2-7|.|TRBV28|.
TGTGCCAGCAGTTTAGACCTCAATACCTACGAGCAGTACTTC
CASSLDLNTYEQYF
>TRBJ1-5|.|TRBV6-1|.
TGTGCCAGCAGTGAAAATCACCATAGCAATCAGCCCCAGCATTTT
CASSENHHSNQPQHF
>TRBJ2-2|.|TRBV29-1|.
TGCAGCCAGAAGACCCGTTCCCCGTTTTTT
CSQKTRSPFF
>TRBJ2-7|.|TRBV27|.
TGTGCCAGCAGTCTTGGCGACGGAACCTACGAGCAGTACTTC
CASSLGDGTYEQYF
>TRBJ2-5|TRBD1|TRBV27|once
TGTGCCAGCAGTTCCTTGACAGGGGGCTATGGGGAGACCCAGTACTTC
CASSSLTGGYGETQYF
>TRBJ2-3|.|TRBV15|few
TGTGCCACCAGCAGAGGCGTGGAAACTAGCACAGATACGCAGTATTTT
CATSRGVETSTDTQYF
>TRBJ2-1|.|TRBV19|once
TGTGCCAGTAGAAATCTTGGCCCGGCGCTATACAATGAGCAGTTCTTC
CASRNLGPALYNEQFF
>TRBJ1-4|.|TRBV30|.
TGTGCCTGGAGTGTAGGTGAAGCAGGGCAAACTAATGAAAAACTGTTTTTT
CAWSVGEAGQTNEKLFF
>TRBJ2-5|TRBD2|TRBV27|.
TGTGCCAGCACCCAAGCGGGGCAACAAGAGACCCAGTACTTC
CASTQAGQQETQYF
>TRBJ1-2|TRBD1|TRBV27|.
TGTGCCAGCAAAGTTACAGGGGATAACTATGGCTACACCTTC
CASKVTGDNYGYTF
>TRBJ2-3|.|TRBV7-6|.
TGTGCCAGCAGCGGCACGAGGACTAGTGGGGGCACATTTACGCAGTATTTT
CASSGTRTSGGTFTQYF
>TRBJ1-1|.|TRBV9|.
TGTGCCAGCAGCTTTGGGGACACATCCGCTGAAGCTTTCTTT
CASSFGDTSAEAFF
>TRBJ2-1|TRBD1|TRBV4-3|.
TGCGCCAGCAGCCAAGATCAGGGGGTCATCAGTGAGCAGTTCTTC
CASSQDQGVISEQFF
>TRBJ2-1|.|TRBV27|.
TGTGCCAGCAGTTCACCTGGCTTGGAGCTGCACAATGAGCAGTTCTTC
CASSSPGLELHNEQFF
>TRBJ1-1|TRBD1|TRBV5-1|.
TGCGCCAGCAGCCTTACCAGACAGGGCACTGAAGCTTTCTTT
CASSLTRQGTEAFF
>TRBJ2-7|.|TRBV7-9|.
TGTGCCAGCAGCTCCCACTACGAGCAGTACTTC
CASSSHYEQYF
>TRBJ1-6|TRBD1|TRBV4-1|medium-sized
TGCGCCAGCAGCCAAGGGACAGGGGGGGGTTCACCCCTCCACTTT
CASSQGTGGGSPLHF
>TRBJ1-1|.|TRBV6-5|few
TGTGCCAGCAATCACGGACAGCTGAACACTGAAGCTTTCTTT
CASNHGQLNTEAFF
>TRBJ2-5|TRBD1|TRBV6-5|once
TGTGCCAGCAGCCATTACAGGGGACATGAGACCCAGTACTTC
CASSHYRGHETQYF
>TRBJ1-2|TRBD1|TRBV7-9|.
TGTGCCAGCAGGGAGACCGGGACAGACTATGGCTACACCTTC
CASRETGTDYGYTF
>TRBJ1-6|.|TRBV27|.
TGTGCCAGCAGTTTTTCACTCGCCTCCTATAATTCACCCCTCCACTTT
CASSFSLASYNSPLHF
>TRBJ2-7|TRBD2|TRBV4-1|.
TGCGCCAGCAGCCGGGCTAGCGGAAGTTCCTACGAGCAGTACTTC
CASSRASGSSYEQYF
>TRBJ2-2|TRBD1|TRBV12-5|.
TGTGCTAGTGGTTTTTGGACAGGGGTACCCGGGGAGCTGTTTTTT
CASGFWTGVPGELFF
>TRBJ1-4|.|TRBV6-1|.
TGTGCCAGCAGTGGGCAGGCTCGCAATGAAAAACTGTTTTTT
CASSGQARNEKLFF
>TRBJ2-5|TRBD2|TRBV29-1|.
TGCAGCGTTGTTCCCAGCCAGGGAGGGCAGTACTTC
CSVVPSQGGQYF
>TRBJ2-7|TRBD2|TRBV27|.
TGTGCCAGCAGTTTATCCGGGGGGATCTACGAGCAGTACTTC
CASSLSGGIYEQYF